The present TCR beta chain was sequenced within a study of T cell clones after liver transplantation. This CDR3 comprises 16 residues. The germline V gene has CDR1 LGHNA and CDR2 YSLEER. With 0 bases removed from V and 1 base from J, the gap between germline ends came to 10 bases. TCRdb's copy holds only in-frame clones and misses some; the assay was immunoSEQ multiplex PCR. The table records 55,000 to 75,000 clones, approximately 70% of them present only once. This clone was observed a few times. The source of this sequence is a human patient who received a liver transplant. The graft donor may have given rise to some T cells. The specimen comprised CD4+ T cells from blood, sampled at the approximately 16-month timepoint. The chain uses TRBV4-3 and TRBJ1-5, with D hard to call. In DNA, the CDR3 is TGCGCCAGCAGCCAAGATTATAGGGCGAGCAATCAGCCCCAGCATTTT. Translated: CASSQDYRASNQPQHF.